The 6 T cell receptor beta chains presented below share a single source sample, sequenced in a study of T cell repertoires in cytomegalovirus infection. These receptors are not linked to any known antigen. TCRdb re-called the reads through MiXCR, storing one row per CDR3 protein. Seen here are some 62,000 distinct CDR3 sequences, roughly 21% observed once, and the top ten hold around 70%. Sequenced material: CD8+ T cells from cultured PBMCs, taken from culture after CMV antigen stimulation. The receptors here all came from a human donor in good health (CMV status not recorded). Some clones in this sample may be carry-over from other donors' samples.

On this clonotype itself: This may be a read error: a much more frequent sequence differs by one nucleotide. The chain carries TRBV7-2 and TRBJ2-5, with D unclear. This CDR3 has 16 residues. Deletions cut 0 bases from V and 5 bases from J, with 16 bases between. The germline gives CDR1 SGHTA, CDR2 FQGNSA. The CDR3 sequence is CASSLAQPQSSETQYF. The CDR3, as DNA: TGTGCCAGCAGCTTAGCGCAGCCGCAATCCTCGGAGACCCAGTACTTC.

The J gene is TRBJ2-5, the V gene TRBV7-8; 13 bases map to TRBD2. CDR1 SGHVS and CDR2 FQNEAQ come from the germline V gene. The junction had 6 bases not matched to a gene; V was cut back by 3 bases and J by 5 bases. This CDR3 spans 16 amino acids. CDR3 loop: CASSFGLAGAAETQYF. CDR3 nucleotide sequence: TGTGCCAGCAGCTTTGGACTAGCGGGGGCGGCGGAGACCCAGTACTTC.

The rearrangement joins TRBV6-5 to TRBJ2-7; no firm D call. Per the germline V gene, CDR1 is MNHEY and CDR2 is SVGAGI. The CDR3 totals 12 residues. V was cut by 2 bases and J by 4 bases, with 6 bases left in between. Written as DNA, the CDR3 is TGTGCCAGCAGTTACGAAGGATACGAGCAGTACTTC. Its translation: CASSYEGYEQYF.

DNA for the CDR3: TGTGCCAGCAGGGGGACAAATTATAGCAATCAGCCCCAGCATTTT. Translating it yields CASRGTNYSNQPQHF. The V gene is TRBV28, the J gene TRBJ1-5; possibly TRBD1 for D (6 bases). The CDR3 loop spans 15 amino acids. Trimming took off 6 bases at V and 0 bases at J, with 12 bases between the two ends. Per the germline V gene, CDR1 is MDHEN and CDR2 is SYDVKM.

The genes are TRBV28 and TRBJ2-7; unclear D gene. CDR1 is MDHEN, CDR2 SYDVKM, per germline. This CDR3 is 14 amino acids long. V gave up 1 base and J gave up 1 base, with 8 bases separating them. The chain's CDR3 is CASSLLGRSYEQYF. The CDR3 region has the DNA TGTGCCAGCAGTTTATTGGGCAGGTCCTACGAGCAGTACTTC.

This clonotype was picked up a small number of times. The chain combines TRBV7-6 with TRBJ2-1; D possibly corresponds to TRBD1 (6 bases). Germline lookup yields CDR1 SGHVS and CDR2 FNYEAQ. CDR3 length: 12 amino acids. V lost 4 bases to trimming and J lost 7 bases, with 8 bases between them. The CDR3 region is CASSSRGNEQFF. Here the CDR3 DNA reads TGTGCCAGCAGCTCCAGGGGAAATGAGCAGTTCTTC.